This T cell receptor (beta chain) is drawn from a study of cytomegalovirus exposure and HLA in healthy donors. Findings of the study overall: What TCR beta sequences reportedly achieved was accurate prediction of HLA-A and HLA-B alleles in most subjects. In a later analysis, TCR beta V- and J-gene trimming showed a link to a missense DCLRE1C variant.

Deletions cut 7 bases from V and 4 bases from J, with 19 bases between. Germline loops: CDR1 SGHAT, CDR2 FQDESV (reference sequence). The CDR3 covers 15 residues. Primers for the PCR totalled 60 Vbeta and 13 Jbeta. The table came from immunoSEQ multiplex PCR; TCRdb's copy has only in-frame clones and leaves some out. The repertoire includes around 80,000 clones, 78% of them detected once, and 5.9% sits in the top ten. Notes on this clone: Antigen specificity is unknown.

The J gene is TRBJ1-1, the V gene TRBV11-1, with a possible D match to TRBD1 (6 bases). This receptor was taken from a man aged 18-30 years in good health and CMV-seropositive. Material: PBMCs. CDR3 sequence: CASNDGGGVFTEAFF. The CDR3 region has the DNA TGTGCCAGCAACGACGGGGGGGGCGTGTTCACTGAAGCTTTCTTT.